A single sample gave rise to the 20 T cell receptor beta chains below, sequenced in a study of T cells in Graves' hyperthyroidism and ophthalmopathy. The source material, RNA transcripts, was used to amplify TCR beta CDR3 regions. First-round RT-PCR of the TCR CDR3 relied on the HTBI primer set. One entry per CDR3 protein, called by TCRdb with MiXCR from the multiplex PCR reads. The top ten clones hold roughly 18% of a sample with 550,000 to 600,000 distinct CDR3 sequences, approximately 15% of them seen once. The sample comprised blood. All receptors derive from a woman between 18 and 29 years old with Graves' hyperthyroidism.

This clonotype was seen a few times. Sequence at one end of the junction differs from germline and may be a read error. The chain is built from TRBV4-3 and TRBJ1-1; D is unclear. Germline V gives CDR1 LGHNA, CDR2 YSLEER. This CDR3 spans 15 amino acids. Here the CDR3 reads CASTQTLGLETEAFF. DNA for the CDR3: TGCGCCAGCACCCAAACCCTGGGTTTAGAGACTGAAGCTTTCTTT.

The genes are TRBV5-1 and TRBJ2-1; TRBD1 agrees at 7 bases. The germline V gene has CDR1 SGHRS and CDR2 YFSETQ. This CDR3 contains 14 residues. V lost 0 bases, J lost 8 bases, and 5 bases stayed unmatched. CDR3: CASSLAGGWDEQFF. CDR3 DNA sequence: TGCGCCAGCAGCTTGGCAGGGGGATGGGATGAGCAGTTCTTC. The full variable domain, completed using reference TRBV5-1 and TRBJ2-1, is KAGVTQTPRYLIKTRGQQVTLSCSPISGHRSVSWYQQTPGQGLQFLFEYFSETQRNKGNFPGRFSGRQFSNSRSEMNVSTLELGDSALYLCASSLAGGWDEQFFGPGTRLTVL.

This clonotype was recorded a few times. The V call is TRBV4-3, the J call TRBJ2-2; TRBD2 matches 11 bases. The CDR3 extends over 16 amino acids. V lost 4 bases to trimming and J lost 4 bases; unmatched junction nucleotides: 5. Germline assignment: CDR1 LGHNA and CDR2 YSLEER. In DNA, the CDR3 is TGCGCCAGCAGCCGTAGCGGGGGGGTTACCACCGGGGAGCTGTTTTTT. This gives the protein CASSRSGGVTTGELFF.

This clonotype was seen at least ten times. The chain couples TRBV2 to TRBJ1-3; 7 bases are shared with TRBD1. V gave up 10 bases and J gave up 0 bases; unmatched junction bases: 9. CDR1 is SNHLY and CDR2 is FYNNEI in the germline V gene. This CDR3 region has 15 residues. The CDR3 loop is CATTTGTVSGNTIYF. Written as DNA, the CDR3 is TGTGCCACCACCACCGGGACAGTCTCTGGAAACACCATATATTTT.

This clonotype was counted a few times. The chain links TRBV9 to TRBJ2-7; maybe TRBD2 (5 bases). This CDR3 region has 14 residues. Looked up from germline, CDR1 is SGDLS and CDR2 is YYNGEE. V dropped 3 bases and J dropped 7 bases, with 17 bases sitting between them. CDR3 DNA sequence: TGTGCCAGCAGCGCCCCTGGGAGTCCGATGGAGCAGTACTTC. Translating gives CASSAPGSPMEQYF. Variable domain in full (rest from reference TRBV9 and TRBJ2-7): DSGVTQTPKHLITATGQRVTLRCSPRSGDLSVYWYQQSLDQGLQFLIQYYNGEERAKGNILERFSAQQFPDLHSELNLSSLELGDSALYFCASSAPGSPMEQYFGPGTRLTVT.

This sequence joins TRBV3-1 and TRBJ2-2; D may be TRBD2 (5 bases). This CDR3 spans 16 amino acids. Trimming shortened V by 0 bases and J by 0 bases, and 8 bases separated the two germline ends. Germline loops: CDR1 LGHDT, CDR2 YNNKEL (reference sequence). CDR3: CASSQDEGANTGELFF. In nucleotides, the CDR3 is TGTGCCAGCAGCCAAGATGAGGGAGCGAACACCGGGGAGCTGTTTTTT.

This CDR3 reads CASSLGTGGSVQYF. The CDR3 DNA follows: TGTGCCAGCAGCTTGGGGACAGGGGGTTCAGTGCAGTATTTT. J is TRBJ2-3 and V is TRBV7-9, with TRBD1 matching over 11 bases. This CDR3 is 14 amino acids long. V dropped 3 bases and J dropped 11; count of bases not matched to a gene: 7. Germline V gene lookup returns CDR1 SEHNR and CDR2 FQNEAQ (reference sequence).

This clonotype was observed at least ten times. The rearrangement joins TRBV11-2 to TRBJ1-6; TRBD1 agrees at 9 bases. The CDR3 runs 15 residues. The V gene's germline CDR1 is SGHAT and CDR2 FQNNGV. The trim removed 5 bases at V and 6 bases at J, leaving 5 bases unmatched. The CDR3 protein is CASSLQTGGNSPLHF. CDR3 in DNA: TGTGCCAGCAGCCTCCAGACAGGGGGTAATTCACCCCTCCACTTT. Drawing the rest from reference TRBV11-2 and TRBJ1-6, the complete variable domain is EAGVAQSPRYKIIEKRQSVAFWCNPISGHATLYWYQQILGQGPKLLIQFQNNGVVDDSQLPKDRFSAERLKGVDSTLKIQPAKLEDSAVYLCASSLQTGGNSPLHFGNGTRLTVT.

The chain is built from TRBV29-1 and TRBJ1-2; no reliable D call. In germline, CDR1 is SQVTM, CDR2 ANQGSEA. CDR3 length: 13 residues. Trimming removed 2 bases at V and 6 bases at J, with 13 bases between. Written as DNA, the CDR3 is TGCAGCGTTGAACCGGTATTAGGCGATGGCTACACCTTC. Translating it yields CSVEPVLGDGYTF.

The chain joins TRBV27 to TRBJ1-1, with 10 nucleotides matching TRBD1. V was pared by 6 bases and J by 5 bases, with 6 bases of the junction left unmatched. The CDR3 has 14 residues. Germline V gene lookup returns CDR1 MNHEY and CDR2 SMNVEV (reference sequence). The CDR3 DNA is TGTGCCAGCAGCAGACAGGGGGCGAGGACTGAAGCTTTCTTT. It specifies CASSRQGARTEAFF.

This clonotype was counted many times. This chain connects TRBV7-2 to TRBJ1-2; perhaps TRBD1 as D (5 bases). Germline-derived CDR1 and CDR2 are SGHTA and FQGNSA. V shed 4 bases and J shed 7 bases, with 16 bases lying between them. This CDR3 spans 14 amino acids. This CDR3 reads CASSSTGAGGGYTF. As DNA, the CDR3 is TGTGCCAGCAGCTCTACAGGTGCCGGTGGTGGCTACACCTTC.

This clonotype turned up a few times. This chain uses TRBV28 with TRBJ2-3; D is undetermined. V was pared by 4 bases and J by 2 bases, with 16 bases between. Germline CDR1 reads MDHEN; CDR2 reads SYDVKM. This CDR3 region has 16 residues. CDR3 nucleotide sequence: TGTGCCAGCAGTTCGCTCGCCAGGCTAGTCACAGATACGCAGTATTTT. Protein sequence: CASSSLARLVTDTQYF. Combining the CDR3 with reference TRBV28 and TRBJ2-3 gives the whole variable domain DVKVTQSSRYLVKRTGEKVFLECVQDMDHENMFWYRQDPGLGLRLIYFSYDVKMKEKGDIPEGYSVSREKKERFSLILESASTNQTSMYLCASSSLARLVTDTQYFGPGTRLTVL.

This clonotype was seen only a few times. J is TRBJ2-2 and V is TRBV5-1, with 9 bases lining up with TRBD2. The CDR3 is 16 residues long. The J segment lost 6 bases and the V segment lost 0 bases, leaving 6 bases of the junction unmatched. The germline gives CDR1 SGHRS, CDR2 YFSETQ. In nucleotides, the CDR3 is TGCGCCAGCAGCTTGGGACAACTAGCGGGCGCCGGGGAGCTGTTTTTT. Protein product: CASSLGQLAGAGELFF.

In its sample, this clonotype was seen many times. This chain connects TRBV10-3 to TRBJ1-1; 9 nucleotides align to TRBD1. J was trimmed by 0 bases and V by 4 bases; bases with no gene match: 3. Germline V gene lookup returns CDR1 ENHRY and CDR2 SYGVKD. The CDR3 is 15 amino acids. The CDR3 DNA is TGTGCCATCAGTGGGGGGGACAGGGTGAACACTGAAGCTTTCTTT. Its protein product is CAISGGDRVNTEAFF.

This clonotype was observed a handful of times. This chain joins TRBV5-1 and TRBJ1-6; possibly TRBD1 for D (5 bases). Trimming took off 0 bases at V and 4 bases at J, with 14 bases between the two ends. The CDR3 extends over 17 amino acids. In germline, CDR1 is SGHRS, CDR2 YFSETQ. The CDR3 nucleotides are TGCGCCAGCAGCTTGGACAGGAGCCCTTTTTATAATTCACCCCTCCACTTT. Protein sequence: CASSLDRSPFYNSPLHF.

The V gene is TRBV6-2 or TRBV6-3, the J gene TRBJ2-1, with no clear D. Germline values: CDR1 MNHEY, CDR2 SVGEGT. The CDR3 spans 11 residues. Between the trimmed V and J ends, which lost 6 bases and 10 bases, there was a span of 10 bases. The CDR3: CASSPREEQFF. CDR3 coding DNA: TGTGCCAGCAGCCCGAGAGAGGAGCAGTTCTTC.

This clonotype was seen only a few times. The gene calls are TRBV10-3 and TRBJ1-5; TRBD1 aligns across 7 bases. J was trimmed by 6 bases and V by 0 bases; bases with no gene match: 5. Germline assignment: CDR1 ENHRY and CDR2 SYGVKD. The CDR3 is 15 amino acids. In nucleotides, the CDR3 is TGTGCCATCAGTGAGTCGCCGACAGGGCTTCAGCCCCAGCATTTT. Protein: CAISESPTGLQPQHF.

This clonotype has just a few counts. The chain has TRBV6-1 and TRBJ1-2; TRBD1 is a possible D gene (5 bases). V lost 7 bases, J lost 3 bases, and 18 bases lay in between. Germline V gene data show CDR1 as MNHNS and CDR2 as SASEGT. There are 15 residues in the CDR3. The CDR3 sequence is CASTPGGGRYYGYTF. The CDR3 bases are TGTGCCAGCACCCCCGGGGGAGGGAGGTACTATGGCTACACCTTC.

The V call is TRBV15, the J call TRBJ2-2; D may be TRBD1 (5 bases). The germline V gene has CDR1 LNHNV and CDR2 YYDKDF (reference sequence). Trimming stripped 3 bases from V and 2 bases from J, with 16 bases between. The CDR3 spans 17 residues. CDR3 nucleotides: TGTGCCACCAGCAGGGGCCTCGACAGTTTTAACACCGGGGAGCTGTTTTTT. Amino acid sequence: CATSRGLDSFNTGELFF.

This clonotype was counted only a few times. The CDR3 here is CATSDPGQGDKNIQYF. The CDR3, as DNA: TGTGCCACCAGTGATCCGGGACAGGGTGACAAAAACATTCAGTACTTC. The chain uses TRBV24-1 and TRBJ2-4; 9 bases are shared with TRBD1. After removal of 3 bases from V and 3 bases from J, the junction contained 5 bases not matched to a gene. This CDR3 region has 16 residues. Germline CDR1 and CDR2: KGHDR and SFDVKD.